Listed here is a single TCR beta chain. These data belong to a study of cytomegalovirus exposure and HLA in healthy donors. The repertoire was sequenced with immunoSEQ multiplex PCR; TCRdb's copy has only in-frame clones and lacks some. Here the sample spans under 200,000 clones, 91% being singletons. The TCR sequence derives from a woman aged 18-29 years in good health and CMV-seropositive. Sequencing was done on a sample of PBMCs.

CDR3 in amino acids: CGTGTSGYEQYF. CDR3 nucleotide sequence: TGTGGTACCGGGACTAGCGGCTACGAGCAGTACTTC. This chain joins TRBV28 and TRBJ2-7; 11 bases are shared with TRBD2. Germline CDR1 is MDHEN and CDR2 is SYDVKM. There are 12 residues in the CDR3.